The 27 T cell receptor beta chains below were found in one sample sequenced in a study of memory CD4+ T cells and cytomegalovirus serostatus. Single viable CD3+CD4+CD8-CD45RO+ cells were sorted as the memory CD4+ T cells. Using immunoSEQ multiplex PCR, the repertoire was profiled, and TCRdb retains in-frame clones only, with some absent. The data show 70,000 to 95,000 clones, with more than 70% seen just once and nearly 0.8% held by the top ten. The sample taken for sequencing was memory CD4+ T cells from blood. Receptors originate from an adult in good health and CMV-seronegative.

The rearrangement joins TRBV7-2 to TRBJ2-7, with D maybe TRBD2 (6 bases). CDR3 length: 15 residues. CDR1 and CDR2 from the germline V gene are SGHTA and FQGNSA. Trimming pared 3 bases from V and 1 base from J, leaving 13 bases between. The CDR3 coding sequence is TGTGCCAGCAGCTTGTCACTAGCTGGGTCCTACGAGCAGTACTTC. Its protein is CASSLSLAGSYEQYF.

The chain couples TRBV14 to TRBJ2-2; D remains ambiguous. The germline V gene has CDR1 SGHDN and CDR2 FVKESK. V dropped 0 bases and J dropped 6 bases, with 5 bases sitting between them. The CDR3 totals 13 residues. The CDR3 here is CASSQEMAGELFF. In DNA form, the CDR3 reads TGTGCCAGCAGCCAAGAAATGGCCGGGGAGCTGTTTTTT.

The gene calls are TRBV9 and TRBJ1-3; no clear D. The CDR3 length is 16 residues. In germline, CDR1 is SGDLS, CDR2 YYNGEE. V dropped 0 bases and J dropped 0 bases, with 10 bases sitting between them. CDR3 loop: CASSVGIEISGNTIYF. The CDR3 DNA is TGTGCCAGCAGCGTAGGTATTGAAATCTCTGGAAACACCATATATTTT.

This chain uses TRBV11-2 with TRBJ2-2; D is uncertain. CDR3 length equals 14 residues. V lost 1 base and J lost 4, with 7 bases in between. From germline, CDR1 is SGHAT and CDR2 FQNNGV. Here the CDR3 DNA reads TGTGCCAGCAGCTTAGTCGCGCGCACCGGGGAGCTGTTTTTT. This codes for CASSLVARTGELFF.

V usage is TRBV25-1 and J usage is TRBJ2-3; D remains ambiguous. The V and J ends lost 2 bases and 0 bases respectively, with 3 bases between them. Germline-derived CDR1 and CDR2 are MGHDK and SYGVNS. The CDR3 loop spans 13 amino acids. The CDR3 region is CASSEGSTDTQYF. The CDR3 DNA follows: TGTGCCAGCAGTGAAGGCAGCACAGATACGCAGTATTTT.

The CDR3 nucleotides are TGTGCCAGCAGTCCCGGGGGCTCTGGAAACACCATATATTTT. Its translation: CASSPGGSGNTIYF. The chain uses TRBV28 and TRBJ1-3, with D maybe TRBD1 (5 bases). The germline V gene has CDR1 MDHEN and CDR2 SYDVKM. This CDR3 is 14 amino acids long. V lost 5 bases and J 0 bases, leaving 8 bases between the germline ends.

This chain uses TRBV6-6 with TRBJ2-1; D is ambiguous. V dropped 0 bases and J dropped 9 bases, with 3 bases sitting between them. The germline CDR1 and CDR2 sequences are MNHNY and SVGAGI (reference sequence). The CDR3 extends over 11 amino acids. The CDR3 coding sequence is TGTGCCAGCAGTTACTCATCTGAGCAGTTCTTC. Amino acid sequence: CASSYSSEQFF.

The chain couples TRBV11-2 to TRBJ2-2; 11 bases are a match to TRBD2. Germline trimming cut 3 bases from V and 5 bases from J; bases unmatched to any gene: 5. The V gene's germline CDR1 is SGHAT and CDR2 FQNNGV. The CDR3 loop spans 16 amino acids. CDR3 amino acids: CASSFTSGGDTGELFF. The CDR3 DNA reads TGTGCCAGCAGCTTTACTAGCGGGGGAGATACCGGGGAGCTGTTTTTT.

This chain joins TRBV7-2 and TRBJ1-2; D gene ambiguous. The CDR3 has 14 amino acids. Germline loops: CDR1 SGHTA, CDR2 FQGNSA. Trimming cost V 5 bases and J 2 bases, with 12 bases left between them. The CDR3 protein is CASSPGRENYGYTF. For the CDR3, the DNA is TGTGCCAGCAGCCCCGGACGGGAAAACTATGGCTACACCTTC. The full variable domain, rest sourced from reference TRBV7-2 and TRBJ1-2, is GAGVSQSPSNKVTEKGKDVELRCDPISGHTALYWYRQSLGQGLEFLIYFQGNSAPDKSGLPSDRFSAERTGGSVSTLTIQRTQQEDSAVYLCASSPGRENYGYTFGSGTRLTVV.

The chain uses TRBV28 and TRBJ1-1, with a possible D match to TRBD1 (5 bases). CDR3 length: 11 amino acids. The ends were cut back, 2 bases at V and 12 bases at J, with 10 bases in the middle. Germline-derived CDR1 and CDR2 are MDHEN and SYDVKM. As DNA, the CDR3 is TGTGCCAGCAGTTTACAGGGATCACCTTTCTTT. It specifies CASSLQGSPFF.

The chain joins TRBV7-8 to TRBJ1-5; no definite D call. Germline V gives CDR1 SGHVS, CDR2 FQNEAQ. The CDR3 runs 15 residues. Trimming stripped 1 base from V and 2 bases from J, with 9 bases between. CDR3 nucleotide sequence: TGTGCCAGCAGCTTAGTGGGGATTGGCAATCAGCCCCAGCATTTT. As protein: CASSLVGIGNQPQHF.

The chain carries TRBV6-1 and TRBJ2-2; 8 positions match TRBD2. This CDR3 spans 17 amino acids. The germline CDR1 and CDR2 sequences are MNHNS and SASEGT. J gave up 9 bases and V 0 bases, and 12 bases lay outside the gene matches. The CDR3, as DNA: TGTGCCAGCAGTGAAGCCCTCTCCGGGGGGGTTAGCCGGGAGCTGTTTTTT. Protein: CASSEALSGGVSRELFF.

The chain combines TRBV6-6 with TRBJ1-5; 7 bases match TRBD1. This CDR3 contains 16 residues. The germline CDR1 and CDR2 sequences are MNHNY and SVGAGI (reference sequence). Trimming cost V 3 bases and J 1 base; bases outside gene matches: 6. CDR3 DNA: TGTGCCAGCAGTTATTCACAGGGGTTAAGCAATCAGCCCCAGCATTTT. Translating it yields CASSYSQGLSNQPQHF.

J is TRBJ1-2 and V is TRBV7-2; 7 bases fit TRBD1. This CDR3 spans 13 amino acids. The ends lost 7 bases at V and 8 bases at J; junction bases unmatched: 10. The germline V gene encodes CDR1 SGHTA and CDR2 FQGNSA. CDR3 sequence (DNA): TGTGCCAGCACCTCTGGGCAGGGGGGCGGCTACACCTTC. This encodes CASTSGQGGGYTF.

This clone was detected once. The CDR3 DNA follows: TGTGCCAGCAGCCTCAGGGGACAGGGGTCCTACGAGCAGTACTTC. It codes for CASSLRGQGSYEQYF. The chain uses TRBV7-9 and TRBJ2-7; 10 bases match TRBD1. The CDR3 contains 15 residues. The junction had 5 bases not matched to a gene; V was cut back by 5 bases and J by 1 base. CDR1 is SEHNR, CDR2 FQNEAQ, per germline (reference sequence).

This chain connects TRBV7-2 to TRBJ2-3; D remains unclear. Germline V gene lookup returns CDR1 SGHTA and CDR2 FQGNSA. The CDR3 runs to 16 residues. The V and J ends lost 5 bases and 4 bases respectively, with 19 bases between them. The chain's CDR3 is CASSRSRAVGADTQYF. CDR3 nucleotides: TGTGCCAGCAGCCGGTCTAGGGCGGTAGGCGCAGATACGCAGTATTTT.

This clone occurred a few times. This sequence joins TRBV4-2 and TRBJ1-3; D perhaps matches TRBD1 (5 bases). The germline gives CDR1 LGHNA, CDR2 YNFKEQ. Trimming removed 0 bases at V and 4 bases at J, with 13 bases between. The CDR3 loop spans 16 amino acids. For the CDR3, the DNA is TGTGCCAGCAGCCAAGACGGCGGGGGATCAGGAAACACCATATATTTT. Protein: CASSQDGGGSGNTIYF.

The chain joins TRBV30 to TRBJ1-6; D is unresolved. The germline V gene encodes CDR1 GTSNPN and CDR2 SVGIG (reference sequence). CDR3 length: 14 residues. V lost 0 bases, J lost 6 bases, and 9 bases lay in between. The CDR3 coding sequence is TGTGCCTGGAGTGTAGGCAGGTCTAATTCACCCCTCCACTTT. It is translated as CAWSVGRSNSPLHF.

The CDR3 loop is CAWRRPLPSTEAFF. The CDR3 nucleotides read TGTGCCTGGAGGAGGCCTCTACCGAGCACTGAAGCTTTCTTT. The rearrangement links TRBV30 to TRBJ1-1; D uncertain. The CDR3 is made up of 14 amino acids. From germline, CDR1 is GTSNPN and CDR2 SVGIG (reference sequence). V lost 3 bases, J lost 4 bases, and 15 bases lay in between.

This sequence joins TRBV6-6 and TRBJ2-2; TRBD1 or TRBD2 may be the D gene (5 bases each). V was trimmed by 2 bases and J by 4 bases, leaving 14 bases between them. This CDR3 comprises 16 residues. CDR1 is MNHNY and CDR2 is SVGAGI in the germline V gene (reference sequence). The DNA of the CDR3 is TGTGCCAGCAGTTACGGGACCAGCGGACGCACCGGGGAGCTGTTTTTT. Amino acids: CASSYGTSGRTGELFF.

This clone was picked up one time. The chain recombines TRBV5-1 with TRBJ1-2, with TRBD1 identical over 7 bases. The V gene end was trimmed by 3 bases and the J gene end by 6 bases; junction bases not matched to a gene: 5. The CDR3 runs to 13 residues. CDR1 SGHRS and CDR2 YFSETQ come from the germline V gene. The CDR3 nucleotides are TGCGCCAGCAGCTCACAGGGGCCCGATGGCTACACCTTC. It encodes CASSSQGPDGYTF.

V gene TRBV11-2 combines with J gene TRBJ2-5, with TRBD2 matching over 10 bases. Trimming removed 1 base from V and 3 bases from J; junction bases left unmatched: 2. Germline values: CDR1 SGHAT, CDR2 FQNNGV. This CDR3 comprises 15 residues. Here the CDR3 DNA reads TGTGCCAGCAGCTTAGGCGGACTAGCGGAAGAGACCCAGTACTTC. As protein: CASSLGGLAEETQYF. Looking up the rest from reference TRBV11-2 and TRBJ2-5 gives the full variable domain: EAGVAQSPRYKIIEKRQSVAFWCNPISGHATLYWYQQILGQGPKLLIQFQNNGVVDDSQLPKDRFSAERLKGVDSTLKIQPAKLEDSAVYLCASSLGGLAEETQYFGPGTRLLVL.

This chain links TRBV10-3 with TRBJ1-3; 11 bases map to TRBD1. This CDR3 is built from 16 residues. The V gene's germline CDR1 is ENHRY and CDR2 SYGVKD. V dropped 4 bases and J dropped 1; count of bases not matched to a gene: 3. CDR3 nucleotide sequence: TGTGCCATCAGTGTGGGGGACAGGGGGTCTGGAAACACCATATATTTT. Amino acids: CAISVGDRGSGNTIYF.

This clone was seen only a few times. The CDR3 DNA reads as TGTGCCAGCATCGTGCGACAGGGCAGGGGCTACACCTTC. Protein product: CASIVRQGRGYTF. The chain joins TRBV21-1 to TRBJ1-2; the table's D call, TRBD1, was not checked against the DNA. TRBV21-1 is listed as a pseudogene. There are 13 residues in the CDR3.

CDR3 DNA: TGTGCCAGTAGCCGGACAGGGCGAAACTATGGCTACACCTTC. As protein: CASSRTGRNYGYTF. This chain joins TRBV19 and TRBJ1-2, with 8 bases that match TRBD1. The CDR3 has 14 residues. Per the germline V gene, CDR1 is LNHDA and CDR2 is SQIVND (reference sequence). V trimming: 6 bases; J trimming: 2 bases; junction bases outside the gene matches: 5.

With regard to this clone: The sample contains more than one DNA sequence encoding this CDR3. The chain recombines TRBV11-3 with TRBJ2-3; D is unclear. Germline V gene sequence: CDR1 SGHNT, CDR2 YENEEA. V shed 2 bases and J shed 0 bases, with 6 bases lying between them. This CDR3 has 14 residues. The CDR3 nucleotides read TGTGCCAGCAGCTTAACGGCTAGCACAGATACGCAGTATTTT. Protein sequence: CASSLTASTDTQYF.

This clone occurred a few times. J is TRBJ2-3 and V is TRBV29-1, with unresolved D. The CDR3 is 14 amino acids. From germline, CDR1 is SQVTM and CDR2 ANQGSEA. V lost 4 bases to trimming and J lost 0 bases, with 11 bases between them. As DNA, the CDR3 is TGCAGCGTTGGTCGACTTTTGAGCACAGATACGCAGTATTTT. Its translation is CSVGRLLSTDTQYF.